The subject of this entry is one T cell receptor beta chain. Donors had no recently reported acute infections or vaccinations and were HIV-negative. Researchers partitioned CD4+ cells into CD45RA+ naive and CD45RA-negative memory subsets. This sample is part of a study of shared clonotypes between healthy human individuals. Overall study: Per-donor plates numbered three CD4 naive, three CD4 memory, two CD8 naive and one CD8 memory.

CDR1 and CDR2 from the germline V gene are SGHVS and FQNEAQ. The V gene lost 4 bases and the J gene lost 4 bases, with 13 bases spanning the gap. The CDR3 is made up of 15 amino acids. Sequencing was performed with immunoSEQ multiplex PCR; in TCRdb, only in-frame clones are kept and a portion is missing. Among hundreds of thousands of clones listed, more than 70% were seen once. The origin of this receptor is a woman aged 25 to 45 in good health. The chain joins TRBV7-8 to TRBJ2-2, with a tentative D call TRBD2 (5 bases). The sample taken for sequencing was memory CD4+ T cells sorted from blood. Subset here: CD45RA-negative fraction. The DNA for the CDR3 is TGTGCCAGCAGCTGGGAGACCCCGGCCACCGGGGAGCTGTTTTTT. Translated, it gives CASSWETPATGELFF.